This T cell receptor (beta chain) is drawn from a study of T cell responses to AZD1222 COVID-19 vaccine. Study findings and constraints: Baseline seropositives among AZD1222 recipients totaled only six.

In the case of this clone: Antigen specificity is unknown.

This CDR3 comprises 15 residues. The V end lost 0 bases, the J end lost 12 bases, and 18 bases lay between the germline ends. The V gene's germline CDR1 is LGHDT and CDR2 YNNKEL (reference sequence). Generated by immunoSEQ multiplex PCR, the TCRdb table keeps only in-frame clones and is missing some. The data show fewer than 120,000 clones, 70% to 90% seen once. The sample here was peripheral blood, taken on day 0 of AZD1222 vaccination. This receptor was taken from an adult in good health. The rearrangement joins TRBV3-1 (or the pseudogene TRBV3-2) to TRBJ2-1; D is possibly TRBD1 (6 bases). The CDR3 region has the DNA TGTGCCAGCAGCCAAGATCTGGGGGTACAGGGTGGGCAGTTCTTC. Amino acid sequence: CASSQDLGVQGGQFF.